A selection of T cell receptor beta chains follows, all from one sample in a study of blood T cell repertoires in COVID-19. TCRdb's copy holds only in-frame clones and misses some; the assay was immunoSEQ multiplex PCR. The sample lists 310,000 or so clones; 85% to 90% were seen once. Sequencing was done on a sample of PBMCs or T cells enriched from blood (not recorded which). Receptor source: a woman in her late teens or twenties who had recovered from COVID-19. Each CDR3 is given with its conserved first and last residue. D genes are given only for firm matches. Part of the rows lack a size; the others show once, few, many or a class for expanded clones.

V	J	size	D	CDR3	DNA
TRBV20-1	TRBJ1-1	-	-	CSANRQIEAFF	TGCAGTGCTAATCGACAGATAGAAGCTTTCTTT
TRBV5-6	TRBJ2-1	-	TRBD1	CASSGRDRSYNEQFF	TGTGCCAGCAGTGGCCGGGACAGATCCTACAATGAGCAGTTCTTC
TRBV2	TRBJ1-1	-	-	CASSGEGSGAFF	TGTGCCAGCAGTGGGGAAGGTTCAGGGGCTTTCTTT
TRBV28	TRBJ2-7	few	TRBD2	CASSPTGLAGDKIYEQYF	TGTGCCAGCAGCCCAACGGGACTAGCGGGAGATAAGATCTACGAGCAGTACTTC
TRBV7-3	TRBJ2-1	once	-	CASSLAGGVVDEQFF	TGTGCCAGCAGCTTAGCGGGCGGGGTAGTCGATGAGCAGTTCTTC
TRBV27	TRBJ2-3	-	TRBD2	CASSFLAGASTDTQYF	TGTGCCAGCAGTTTCCTAGCGGGGGCCTCCACAGATACGCAGTATTTT
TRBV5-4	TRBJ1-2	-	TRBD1	CASSRAGDRGENGYTF	TGTGCCAGCAGCAGAGCAGGGGACAGGGGGGAGAATGGCTACACCTTC
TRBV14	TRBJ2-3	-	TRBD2	CASSPSVGSSGADTQYF	TGTGCCAGCAGCCCTTCGGTTGGGTCTAGCGGGGCAGATACGCAGTATTTT
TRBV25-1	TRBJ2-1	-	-	CASSEGGRAPYNEQFF	TGTGCCAGCAGTGAAGGGGGCAGAGCTCCCTACAATGAGCAGTTCTTC
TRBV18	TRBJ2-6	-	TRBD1	CASSPPGRGLRGANVLTF	TGTGCCAGCTCACCCCCCGGCAGGGGGCTTAGGGGGGCCAACGTCCTGACTTTC
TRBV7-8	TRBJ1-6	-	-	CASSLLSFNSPLHF	TGTGCCAGCAGCTTACTGAGCTTTAATTCACCCCTCCACTTT
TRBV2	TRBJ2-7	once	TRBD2	CASTNGLVPYEQYF	TGTGCCAGCACAAACGGACTAGTTCCCTACGAGCAGTACTTC
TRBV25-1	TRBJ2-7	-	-	CASTRTGSTKQYF	TGTGCCAGCACTAGAACGGGGAGTACGAAGCAGTACTTC
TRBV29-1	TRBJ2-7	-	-	CSVDEGTGGEQYF	TGCAGCGTTGATGAGGGGACCGGGGGCGAGCAGTACTTC
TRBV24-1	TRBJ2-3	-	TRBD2	CATSSAREGDTQYF	TGTGCCACCAGTAGCGCGCGGGAGGGAGATACGCAGTATTTT
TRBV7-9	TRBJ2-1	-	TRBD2	CASSPWTSEELDEQFF	TGTGCCAGCAGCCCTTGGACTAGCGAGGAACTAGATGAGCAGTTCTTC
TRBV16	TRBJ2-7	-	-	CASSQRSIYEQYF	TGTGCCAGCAGCCAAAGGAGTATATACGAGCAGTACTTC
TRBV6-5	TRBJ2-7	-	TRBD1	CASSSIKDRATYEQYF	TGTGCCAGCAGTTCTATAAAAGACAGGGCTACCTACGAGCAGTACTTC
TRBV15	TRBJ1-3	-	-	CATSRDSGYSAGNTIYF	TGTGCCACCAGCAGAGATTCAGGGTACTCTGCAGGAAACACCATATATTTT
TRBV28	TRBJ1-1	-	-	CASRGGTVNTEAFF	TGTGCCAGCAGGGGCGGGACTGTGAACACTGAAGCTTTCTTT
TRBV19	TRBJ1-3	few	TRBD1	CASRRTGSGNTIYF	TGTGCCAGTCGACGGACAGGCTCTGGAAACACCATATATTTT
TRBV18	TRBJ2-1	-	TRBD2	CASSPVVAGGEEQFF	TGTGCCAGCTCACCTGTGGTAGCGGGAGGGGAAGAGCAGTTCTTC
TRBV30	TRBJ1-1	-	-	CAWSEGGGTEAFF	TGTGCCTGGAGTGAAGGGGGGGGCACTGAAGCTTTCTTT
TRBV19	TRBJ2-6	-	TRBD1	CASRQGTGANVLTF	TGTGCCAGTCGACAGGGGACTGGGGCCAACGTCCTGACTTTC
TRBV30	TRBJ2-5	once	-	CAWSVKGGGETQYF	TGTGCCTGGAGTGTAAAGGGGGGAGGGGAGACCCAGTACTTC
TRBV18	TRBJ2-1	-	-	CASSPGLSNYNEQFF	TGTGCCAGCTCACCGGGACTTTCCAACTACAATGAGCAGTTCTTC
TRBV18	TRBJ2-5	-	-	CASSPASGETQYF	TGTGCCAGCTCACCGGCGTCGGGAGAGACCCAGTACTTC
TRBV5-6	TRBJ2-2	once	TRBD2	CASSLLAGGNTGELFF	TGTGCCAGCAGCTTGCTTGCGGGGGGGAACACCGGGGAGCTGTTTTTT
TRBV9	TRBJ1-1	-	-	CASSVATGMNTEAFF	TGTGCCAGCAGCGTAGCAACCGGGATGAACACTGAAGCTTTCTTT
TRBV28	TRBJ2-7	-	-	CASSGGTGTEQYF	TGTGCCAGCAGTGGGGGAACAGGGACCGAGCAGTACTTC
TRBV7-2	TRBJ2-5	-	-	CASSLGSPTQYF	TGTGCCAGCAGCTTAGGTAGCCCGACCCAGTACTTC
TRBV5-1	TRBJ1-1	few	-	CASSLSPLRGTEAFF	TGCGCCAGCAGCTTGTCCCCCCTTCGGGGCACTGAAGCTTTCTTT
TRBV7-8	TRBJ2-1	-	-	CASSLGLSSYNEQFF	TGTGCCAGCAGCTTAGGATTGAGCTCCTACAATGAGCAGTTCTTC
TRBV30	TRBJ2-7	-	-	CARDQGGYEQYF	TGTGCCAGGGATCAGGGGGGCTACGAGCAGTACTTC
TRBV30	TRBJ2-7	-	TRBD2	CAWSTSGSTVSEQYF	TGTGCCTGGAGTACCAGCGGGAGTACTGTCTCCGAGCAGTACTTC
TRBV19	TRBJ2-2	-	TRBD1	CASSSQRTGSATGELFF	TGTGCCAGTAGTAGCCAGAGGACAGGGTCAGCCACCGGGGAGCTGTTTTTT
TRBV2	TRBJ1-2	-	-	CASSREGTRMNYGYTF	TGTGCCAGCAGTAGGGAGGGGACAAGGATGAACTATGGCTACACCTTC
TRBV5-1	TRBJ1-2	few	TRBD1	CASSLDLQGSDYGYTF	TGCGCCAGCAGCTTGGACCTACAGGGGAGTGACTATGGCTACACCTTC
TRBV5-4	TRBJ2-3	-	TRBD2	CASSLGGLAGGPSTDTQYF	TGTGCCAGCAGCTTGGGGGGACTAGCGGGAGGCCCAAGCACAGATACGCAGTATTTT
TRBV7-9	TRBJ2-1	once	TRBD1	CASSQTTGRSYNEQFF	TGTGCCAGCAGCCAAACGACAGGGAGATCCTACAATGAGCAGTTCTTC
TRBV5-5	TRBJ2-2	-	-	CASSPTKRTGRAITGELFF	TGTGCCAGCAGCCCGACCAAACGGACAGGGAGGGCTATCACCGGGGAGCTGTTTTTT
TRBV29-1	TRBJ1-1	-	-	CSVEKADLGTEAFF	TGCAGCGTTGAGAAGGCGGATCTTGGCACTGAAGCTTTCTTT
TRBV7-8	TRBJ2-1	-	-	CASSRHREPYNEQFF	TGTGCCAGCAGCCGACACAGGGAACCCTACAATGAGCAGTTCTTC
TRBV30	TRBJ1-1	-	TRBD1	CAWSVNGQPRGTEAFF	TGTGCCTGGAGTGTAAATGGGCAGCCCAGGGGGACTGAAGCTTTCTTT
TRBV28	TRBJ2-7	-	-	CASSFIGVFREQYF	TGTGCCAGCAGTTTTATTGGAGTGTTTCGCGAGCAGTACTTC
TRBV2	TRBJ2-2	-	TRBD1	CASRGGTGGTGELFF	TGTGCCAGCAGGGGTGGGACAGGAGGGACCGGGGAGCTGTTTTTT
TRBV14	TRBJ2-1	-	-	CASSPTGKTINEQFF	TGTGCCAGCAGCCCAACCGGGAAGACGATCAATGAGCAGTTCTTC
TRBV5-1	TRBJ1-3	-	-	CASSLAPGSSGNTIYF	TGCGCCAGCAGCTTGGCGCCAGGAAGCTCTGGAAACACCATATATTTT
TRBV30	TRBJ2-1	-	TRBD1	CAWSGQGAVYNEQFF	TGTGCCTGGAGCGGACAGGGGGCGGTTTACAATGAGCAGTTCTTC
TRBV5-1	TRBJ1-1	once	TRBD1	CASSLDGQGHEAFF	TGCGCCAGCAGCCTGGATGGACAGGGACACGAAGCTTTCTTT
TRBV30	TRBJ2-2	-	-	CAWRRKQGNTGELFF	TGTGCCTGGAGACGCAAACAGGGGAACACCGGGGAGCTGTTTTTT
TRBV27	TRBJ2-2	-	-	CASSDVGRTGELFF	TGTGCCAGCAGTGACGTTGGGCGCACCGGGGAGCTGTTTTTT
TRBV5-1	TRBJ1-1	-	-	CASTGEDGTEAFF	TGCGCCAGCACCGGGGAGGATGGGACTGAAGCTTTCTTT
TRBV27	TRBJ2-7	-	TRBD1	CASATGENEQYF	TGTGCCAGCGCTACAGGGGAAAACGAGCAGTACTTC